The 29 T cell receptor beta chains presented below share a single source sample, sequenced in a study of cytomegalovirus exposure and HLA in healthy donors (dated by TCRdb to 2016 to 2017). The method was the immunoSEQ multiplex PCR assay. For the multiplex PCR, a mixture combining 60 forward primers for TCR Vbeta segments and 13 reverse primers for TCR Jbeta segments was used. TCRdb holds this immuneACCESS table with in-frame rearrangements only. Some clones are missing; in checked studies, unresolved V genes explain under half, and the rest has no known cause. The data table for this sample lists 200,000 or so clones. Around 0.74% of the sample rests with the top ten. Sequencing input: PBMCs. The receptors were sampled from a boy aged 5 to 17 in good health and CMV-seronegative.

The chain joins TRBV27 to TRBJ2-5, with D perhaps matching TRBD1 (6 bases). Trimming took 3 bases from V and 4 from J, leaving 15 bases between them. This CDR3 comprises 15 residues. Germline loops: CDR1 MNHEY, CDR2 SMNVEV (reference sequence). Here the CDR3 reads CASSFLQGGPETQYF. The CDR3 DNA follows: TGTGCCAGCAGTTTCCTACAGGGTGGCCCAGAGACCCAGTACTTC.

The chain carries TRBV30 and TRBJ2-5; D is perhaps TRBD1 (6 bases). The CDR3 is 15 residues long. Germline loops: CDR1 GTSNPN, CDR2 SVGIG (reference sequence). V was clipped by 2 bases and J by 0 bases, with 13 bases between them. CDR3 protein: CAWSRGTQYQETQYF. The CDR3 coding sequence is TGTGCCTGGAGTAGGGGGACGCAGTACCAAGAGACCCAGTACTTC.

The rearrangement uses TRBV19 and TRBJ2-5; 9 bases agree with TRBD1. The assigned J gene may be wrong: the sequence end matches TRBJ2-7 better. The CDR3 has 14 amino acids. Germline V gene lookup returns CDR1 LNHDA and CDR2 SQIVND (reference sequence). DNA of the CDR3: TGTGCCAGTAGTCCCCGGACAGGGGCCTACGAGCAGTACTTC. It yields the protein CASSPRTGAYEQYF.

V is TRBV2 and J is TRBJ1-1, with D tentatively TRBD1 (6 bases). V lost 8 bases, J lost 1 base, and 14 bases lay in between. This CDR3 is 14 amino acids long. Germline loops: CDR1 SNHLY, CDR2 FYNNEI. As DNA, the CDR3 is TGTGCCAGCGGCTACAGGGTGGGGAACACTGAAGCTTTCTTT. Translating gives CASGYRVGNTEAFF.

The chain combines TRBV6-6 with TRBJ2-2, with D unresolved. Deletions cut 7 bases from V and 2 bases from J, with 5 bases between. The length of the CDR3 is 12 residues. The germline CDR1 and CDR2 sequences are MNHNY and SVGAGI (reference sequence). Here the CDR3 reads CASTLNTGELFF. As DNA, the CDR3 is TGTGCCAGCACCCTAAACACCGGGGAGCTGTTTTTT.

This rearrangement joins TRBV5-1 to TRBJ1-1, with D possibly TRBD1 on 5 matching bases. V was pared by 0 bases and J by 3 bases, with 21 bases between. CDR1 and CDR2 from the germline V gene are SGHRS and YFSETQ. The CDR3 totals 18 residues. This chain's CDR3 is CASSLDGGGGDSHTEAFF. For the CDR3, the DNA is TGCGCCAGCAGCTTGGATGGGGGGGGAGGGGATTCTCACACTGAAGCTTTCTTT.

The chain links TRBV6-5 to TRBJ2-5, with D possibly matching TRBD2 (5 bases). The CDR3 runs to 13 residues. Between the trimmed V and J ends, which lost 5 bases and 9 bases, there was a span of 16 bases. Germline V lookup: CDR1 MNHEY, CDR2 SVGAGI. The CDR3 coding sequence is TGTGCCAGCAGTGGAGCCGGGCTAGCTGCCCAGTACTTC. Translated: CASSGAGLAAQYF.

This chain joins TRBV29-1 and TRBJ1-1, with a tentative D call TRBD1 (6 bases). The V end was cut by 7 bases, the J end by 2 bases, with 14 bases between. Germline values: CDR1 SQVTM, CDR2 ANQGSEA. The CDR3 loop spans 13 amino acids. The CDR3 DNA is TGCAGCGCCAGGGGCAGGACTAACACTGAAGCTTTCTTT. It specifies CSARGRTNTEAFF.

The chain uses TRBV19 and TRBJ1-2; D is uncertain. Trimming removed 4 bases from V and 8 bases from J, with 8 bases in between. The CDR3 totals 11 residues. Germline CDR1 is LNHDA and CDR2 is SQIVND (reference sequence). For the CDR3, the DNA is TGTGCCAGTAGTAGGGCGTACGGCTACACCTTC. Amino acid sequence: CASSRAYGYTF.

This rearrangement joins TRBV5-8 to TRBJ2-5, with TRBD1 matching over 9 bases. The V gene end was trimmed by 7 bases and the J gene end by 2 bases; junction bases not matched to a gene: 9. The CDR3 is made up of 15 amino acids. Germline V gene lookup returns CDR1 SGHTS and CDR2 YDEGEE. CDR3 bases: TGTGCCAGCGCCATCGGGACAGGGACACAAGAGACCCAGTACTTC. Encoded protein: CASAIGTGTQETQYF.

The chain is built from TRBV5-4 and TRBJ1-2; 8 bases map to TRBD1. Germline CDR1 SGHNT, CDR2 YYREEE (reference sequence). The CDR3 length is 17 residues. Trimming cost V 1 base and J 6 bases; bases outside gene matches: 14. This chain's CDR3 is CASSLPGLLDRANGYTF. The CDR3 nucleotides are TGTGCCAGCAGCTTGCCCGGATTACTGGACAGGGCGAATGGCTACACCTTC.

V is TRBV5-1 and J is TRBJ1-1, with 7 bases aligning to TRBD1. The CDR3 has 13 amino acids. The ends lost 4 bases at V and 4 bases at J; junction bases unmatched: 4. Germline assignment: CDR1 SGHRS and CDR2 YFSETQ. CDR3 sequence (DNA): TGCGCCAGCAGCCCGGGGACAGTCACTGAAGCTTTCTTT. Residues: CASSPGTVTEAFF.

The J gene is TRBJ2-1, the V gene TRBV5-1; TRBD2 aligns across 10 bases. The CDR3 has 15 residues. Germline V gene sequence: CDR1 SGHRS, CDR2 YFSETQ. The ends lost 3 bases at V and 6 bases at J; junction bases unmatched: 6. The CDR3 region is CASSWAAGGPNEQFF. In DNA, the CDR3 is TGCGCCAGCAGCTGGGCAGCGGGGGGGCCCAATGAGCAGTTCTTC.

This chain connects TRBV20-1 to TRBJ2-3; D not resolved. Germline V CDR1 and CDR2: DFQATT, SNEGSKA (reference sequence). CDR3 length: 11 residues. Trimming removed 2 bases at V and 6 bases at J, with 6 bases between. The CDR3 bases are TGCAGTGCTAGATCCGTGGATACGCAGTATTTT. Translation: CSARSVDTQYF.

This chain links TRBV9 with TRBJ2-1, with 11 bases matching TRBD2. The CDR3 spans 15 residues. V dropped 4 bases and J dropped 7; count of bases not matched to a gene: 7. Per the germline V gene, CDR1 is SGDLS and CDR2 is YYNGEE. CDR3 nucleotide sequence: TGTGCCAGCAGCAGTAGCGGGGGGGCCGGAAATGAGCAGTTCTTC. Protein: CASSSSGGAGNEQFF.

The chain has TRBV7-2 and TRBJ2-7; 7 bases are a match to TRBD2. CDR1 is SGHTA, CDR2 FQGNSA, per germline. V lost 0 bases to trimming and J lost 4 bases; unmatched junction nucleotides: 9. The CDR3 length is 16 residues. CDR3 region: CASSLAARLAGYEQYF. The CDR3 DNA reads TGTGCCAGCAGCTTAGCGGCTAGACTAGCAGGTTACGAGCAGTACTTC.

V gene TRBV28 combines with J gene TRBJ2-7; possibly TRBD1 for D (6 bases). The CDR3 covers 13 residues. The V end was cut by 6 bases, the J end by 6 bases, with 15 bases between. CDR1 MDHEN and CDR2 SYDVKM come from the germline V gene. This CDR3 is CASRINRDREQYF. The CDR3 DNA sequence: TGTGCCAGCAGGATAAACAGGGACCGCGAGCAGTACTTC. Using reference TRBV28 and TRBJ2-7 for the parts outside the CDR3, the full variable domain is DVKVTQSSRYLVKRTGEKVFLECVQDMDHENMFWYRQDPGLGLRLIYFSYDVKMKEKGDIPEGYSVSREKKERFSLILESASTNQTSMYLCASRINRDREQYFGPGTRLTVT.

The genes are TRBV5-1 and TRBJ1-2, with TRBD1 identical over 7 bases. The J segment lost 7 bases and the V segment lost 0 bases, leaving 3 bases of the junction unmatched. Germline CDR1 reads SGHRS; CDR2 reads YFSETQ. CDR3 length: 13 residues. CDR3 in DNA: TGCGCCAGCAGCTTGGTTGCAGGGGGTGGCTACACCTTC. Protein sequence: CASSLVAGGGYTF.

The V gene is TRBV19, the J gene TRBJ1-2, with 8 bases identical to TRBD1. With V trimmed by 3 bases and J by 6 bases, 3 bases remained unmatched. The CDR3 sequence is 13 residues long. Germline values: CDR1 LNHDA, CDR2 SQIVND (reference sequence). The CDR3 here is CASSMTGANGYTF. The CDR3 nucleotides read TGTGCCAGTAGTATGACAGGGGCTAATGGCTACACCTTC.

The chain uses TRBV5-4 and TRBJ1-3; maybe TRBD1 (5 bases). V lost 4 bases and J lost 0, with 11 bases in between. Germline V gene lookup returns CDR1 SGHNT and CDR2 YYREEE (reference sequence). The CDR3 spans 15 residues. This chain's CDR3 is CASSQDTLSGNTIYF. CDR3 bases: TGTGCCAGCAGCCAGGACACCCTCTCTGGAAACACCATATATTTT.

The chain joins TRBV19 to TRBJ1-3; TRBD1 might be the D (5 bases). Trimming pared 6 bases from V and 0 bases from J, leaving 12 bases between. Germline lookup yields CDR1 LNHDA and CDR2 SQIVND (reference sequence). CDR3 size: 15 residues. The CDR3 region is CASSDRVISGNTIYF. In DNA, the CDR3 is TGTGCCAGTAGCGACAGAGTTATCTCTGGAAACACCATATATTTT.

This chain uses TRBV4-1 with TRBJ2-5; TRBD2 agrees at 13 bases. Germline CDR1 is MGHRA and CDR2 is YSYEKL. After removal of 2 bases from V and 3 bases from J, the junction contained 9 bases not matched to a gene. This CDR3 has 18 amino acids. In DNA form, the CDR3 reads TGCGCCAGCAGCCAACCGACTAGCGGGGGGCCAAGGAAAGAGACCCAGTACTTC. It specifies CASSQPTSGGPRKETQYF.

The chain joins TRBV7-3 to TRBJ2-2; 9 nucleotides line up with TRBD1. The CDR3 sequence is 16 residues long. V dropped 3 bases and J dropped 2; count of bases not matched to a gene: 4. CDR1 is SGHTA and CDR2 is FQGTGA in the germline V gene. The DNA of the CDR3 is TGTGCCAGCAGCTTTCTGGGACAGGGTAACACCGGGGAGCTGTTTTTT. Translation gives CASSFLGQGNTGELFF.

This sequence joins TRBV7-9 and TRBJ2-1, with 13 bases that match TRBD2. This CDR3 is built from 16 residues. The germline V gene encodes CDR1 SEHNR and CDR2 FQNEAQ (reference sequence). V was clipped by 6 bases and J by 4 bases; unmatched bases: 6. The CDR3 region is CASRPGLAGPYNEQFF. The CDR3 coding sequence is TGTGCCAGCAGACCGGGACTAGCGGGGCCTTACAATGAGCAGTTCTTC.

The chain couples TRBV5-8 to TRBJ1-5, with 9 bases that match TRBD1. The ends lost 3 bases at V and 6 bases at J; junction bases unmatched: 7. CDR3 length: 15 residues. Germline loops: CDR1 SGHTS, CDR2 YDEGEE. CDR3 residues: CASSSGQGVGQPQHF. CDR3 DNA: TGTGCCAGCAGCTCGGGACAGGGCGTTGGTCAGCCCCAGCATTTT.

The chain has TRBV27 and TRBJ2-4, with a tentative D call TRBD2 (5 bases). Germline V CDR1 and CDR2: MNHEY, SMNVEV (reference sequence). The CDR3 is made up of 15 amino acids. The V end was cut by 1 base, the J end by 7 bases, with 14 bases between. The CDR3 DNA reads TGTGCCAGCAGTTTATTTTGGGGAGCTGGGAACATTCAGTACTTC. Its translation: CASSLFWGAGNIQYF.

This chain uses TRBV7-3 with TRBJ1-1; no definite D call. The CDR3 contains 15 residues. CDR1 is SGHTA and CDR2 is FQGTGA in the germline V gene. V lost 0 bases to trimming and J lost 6 bases, with 14 bases between them. DNA of the CDR3: TGTGCCAGCAGCTTAACGGGTTCCCCCGGGGCTGAAGCTTTCTTT. Amino acids: CASSLTGSPGAEAFF.

V and J are TRBV9 and TRBJ1-2, with 7 bases lining up with TRBD1. The CDR3 contains 15 residues. J lost 4 bases, V lost 3 bases, and 9 bases had no gene match. The V gene's germline CDR1 is SGDLS and CDR2 YYNGEE. The CDR3 is CASSAGQESPYGYTF. The CDR3 DNA reads as TGTGCCAGCAGCGCAGGACAGGAGTCCCCCTATGGCTACACCTTC.

The chain is built from TRBV5-5 and TRBJ1-2, with 11 bases aligning to TRBD1. This CDR3 has 15 residues. V dropped 4 bases and J dropped 4; count of bases not matched to a gene: 6. The germline V gene has CDR1 SGHKS and CDR2 YYEKEE (reference sequence). The CDR3 coding sequence is TGTGCCAGCAGCAGCTGGGGACAGGGGGGCTATGGCTACACCTTC. Protein: CASSSWGQGGYGYTF.